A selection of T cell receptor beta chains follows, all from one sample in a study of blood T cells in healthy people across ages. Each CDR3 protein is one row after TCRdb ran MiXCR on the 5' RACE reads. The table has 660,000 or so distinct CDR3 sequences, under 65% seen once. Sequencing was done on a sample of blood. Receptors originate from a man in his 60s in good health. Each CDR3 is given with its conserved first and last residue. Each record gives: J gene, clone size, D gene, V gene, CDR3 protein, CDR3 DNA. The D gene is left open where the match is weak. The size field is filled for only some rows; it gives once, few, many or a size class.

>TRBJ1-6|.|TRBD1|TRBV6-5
CASRFGQGSNLPLHF
TGTGCCAGCAGATTCGGACAGGGGTCTAATTTACCCCTCCACTTT
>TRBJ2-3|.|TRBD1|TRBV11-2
CASSIGQGLSTDTQYF
TGTGCCAGCAGCATTGGACAGGGCCTTAGCACAGATACGCAGTATTTT
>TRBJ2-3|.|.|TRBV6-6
CASSYRGGLLDTQYF
TGTGCCAGCAGTTATAGAGGGGGGCTTCTTGATACGCAGTATTTT
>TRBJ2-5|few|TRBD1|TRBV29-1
CSVEAQGSLETQYF
TGCAGCGTTGAAGCACAGGGGTCCCTGGAGACCCAGTACTTC
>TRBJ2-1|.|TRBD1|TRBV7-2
CASSLVGTGGYEQFF
TGTGCCAGCAGCTTAGTGGGGACAGGGGGTTATGAGCAGTTCTTC
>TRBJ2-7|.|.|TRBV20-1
CSARGGAAGNEQYF
TGCAGTGCTAGAGGGGGAGCTGCGGGGAATGAGCAGTACTTC
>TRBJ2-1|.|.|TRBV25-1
CASSEYRQVGLDEQFF
TGTGCCAGCAGTGAATATCGGCAGGTGGGGCTTGATGAGCAGTTCTTC
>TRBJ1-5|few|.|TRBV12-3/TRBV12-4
CASSPGVGGNQPQHF
TGTGCCAGCAGCCCCGGTGTCGGGGGAAATCAGCCCCAGCATTTT
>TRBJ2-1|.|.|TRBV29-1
CSGFYNEKFF
TGTAGCGGTTTTTACAATGAGAAGTTCTTC
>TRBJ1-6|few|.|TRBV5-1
CASSLAGIGSPLHF
TGCGCCAGCAGCTTAGCAGGGATTGGTTCACCCCTCCACTTT
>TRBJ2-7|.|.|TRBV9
CASSALGIAYEQYF
TGTGCCAGCAGCGCGCTAGGAATCGCCTACGAGCAGTACTTC
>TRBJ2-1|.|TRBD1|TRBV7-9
CASSLVAGGNSYNEQFF
TGTGCCAGCAGCTTAGTCGCAGGGGGAAACTCCTACAATGAGCAGTTCTTC
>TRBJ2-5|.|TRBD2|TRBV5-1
CASSLGLAGGYQETQYF
TGCGCCAGCAGCTTGGGACTAGCGGGGGGGTACCAAGAGACCCAGTACTTC
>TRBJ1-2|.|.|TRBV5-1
CASSLGVSGANGYTF
TGCGCCAGCAGCTTGGGAGTATCGGGGGCGAACGGCTACACCTTC